These T cell receptor beta chains were read from a single sample in a study of tumor and adjacent non-tumor tissue in lung cancer. TCRdb called the multiplex PCR reads again in MiXCR, with one record for every CDR3 protein. The sample has roughly 70,000 distinct CDR3 sequences, 55% to 85% seen once. The material sequenced was lung tumor tissue. These TCRs come from a man aged 55-75 years with non-small cell lung cancer. The CDR3 runs from the conserved cysteine through the conserved F or W. The order of the fields is J gene, clone size, D gene, V gene, CDR3 protein, CDR3 DNA. D genes are given only for firm matches. The size of a clone is reported for some rows only, either as once, few or many, or as a class for expanded clones.

TRBJ2-1 | - | - | TRBV29-1 | CSVARNHEQLF | TGCAGCGTTGCCCGTAACCATGAGCAGTTGTTC
TRBJ2-6 | - | TRBD2 | TRBV10-3 | CANSEHGTSGRDSGANVLTF | TGTGCAAACAGCGAACATGGGACTAGCGGGAGGGACTCTGGGGCCAACGTCCTGACTTTC
TRBJ2-1 | many | TRBD2 | TRBV20-1 | CSARTVAGGQNEQFF | TGCAGTGCCAGAACTGTAGCGGGAGGGCAAAATGAGCAGTTCTTC
TRBJ2-2 | - | - | TRBV10-2 | CANRDTGTGELFF | TGCGCCAACAGAGATACGGGCACCGGGGAGCTGTTTTTT
TRBJ1-2 | - | TRBD1 | TRBV29-1 | CSVGFNTGTGSNYAYTF | TGCAGCGTTGGGTTTAACACCGGGACAGGATCTAACTATGCTTACACCTTC
TRBJ1-1 | - | - | TRBV6-5 | CASSETFNTEAFF | TGTGCCAGTAGTGAGACATTTAACACTGAAGCTTTCTTT
TRBJ2-4 | - | - | TRBV20-1 | CSARGPDSIQYF | TGTAGTGCTAGAGGCCCGGATAGCATTCAGTACTTC
TRBJ2-3 | few | TRBD2 | TRBV5-4 | CASSPIERELGDTHYF | TGTGCCAGCAGCCCTATCGAGCGGGAGCTGGGAGATACGCACTATTTC
TRBJ2-1 | - | TRBD1 | TRBV5-4 | CASNLDRTNNEQFF | TGTGCCAGCAACCTGGACAGGACCAACAATGAGCAGTTCTTC
TRBJ2-1 | - | - | TRBV6-5 | CASSRSNFDNEQFF | TGTGCCAGCAGCCGATCCAACTTCGACAATGAGCAGTTCTTC
TRBJ2-1 | - | - | TRBV6-2/TRBV6-3 | CVSSYTDGFREQFF | TGTGTCAGCAGTTATACCGACGGGTTCCGAGAGCAGTTCTTC
TRBJ2-7 | - | - | TRBV6-5 | CTSSSLTQNYEQYF | TGTACCAGTAGTTCACTGACACAGAACTACGAGCAGTACTTC
TRBJ2-7 | - | - | TRBV20-1 | CDARRGLGIYEQYF | TGCGATGCTCGCCGGGGCCTGGGGATTTACGAGCAGTACTTC
TRBJ2-2 | - | - | TRBV5-1 | CASSSNRGELTGELFF | TGCGCCAGCAGCTCGAATCGGGGAGAGCTCACCGGGGAGCTGTTTTTT
TRBJ1-4 | - | - | TRBV9 | CTSSPGPVNEKLFF | TGTACCAGCAGCCCCGGACCGGTTAATGAAAAACTGTTTTTT
TRBJ2-1 | many | TRBD2 | TRBV6-1 | CASSEEGLAGEDEQFF | TGTGCCAGCAGTGAAGAGGGACTAGCGGGAGAGGATGAGCAGTTCTTC
TRBJ2-1 | - | - | TRBV11-3 | CTSSLGPSRGNEQFF | TGTACCAGCAGCTTAGGACCATCCCGTGGCAATGAGCAGTTCTTC
TRBJ2-2 | - | - | TRBV6-6 | CARSYSVTGELFF | TGTGCCAGAAGTTACTCGGTGACCGGGGAGCTGTTTTTT
TRBJ1-2 | - | - | TRBV6-5 | CASGRGGYSYTF | TGTGCCAGCGGCCGCGGAGGCTATAGCTACACCTTC
TRBJ1-5 | - | - | TRBV29-1 | CSVDGGGPSTDTQHF | TGCAGCGTTGACGGAGGGGGGCCTAGCACAGATACGCAGCATTTT
TRBJ2-2 | - | - | TRBV28 | CASCLIADLDTGELFF | TGTGCCAGCTGTTTAATCGCGGACTTGGACACCGGGGAGCTGTTTTTT
TRBJ2-1 | - | TRBD2 | TRBV29-1 | CSVEEASGSWSGHFF | TGCAGCGTTGAAGAAGCCAGCGGGAGTTGGAGTGGGCACTTCTTC
TRBJ1-2 | - | - | TRBV20-1 | CSARTRANYGYTF | TGCAGTGCTAGGACAAGGGCTAACTATGGCTACACTTTC
TRBJ2-3 | - | TRBD1 | TRBV6-5 | CASSALQGGYTDTQYF | TGTGCCAGCAGTGCCTTACAGGGGGGCTATACAGATACGCAGTATTTT
TRBJ2-3 | few | - | TRBV20-1 | CSARDEGLTDTQYF | TGCAGTGCTAGGGATGAAGGACTAACAGATACGCAGTATTTT
TRBJ2-2 | - | - | TRBV11-2 | CVSDYTRDTGELFF | TGTGTCAGCGACTATACTAGAGACACCGGGGAGCTGTTTTTT
TRBJ2-3 | - | TRBD2 | TRBV12-3/TRBV12-4 | CASSYYTLAGFTDTQYF | TGTGCCAGCAGTTATTATACGCTAGCGGGGTTCACAGATACGCAGTATTTT
TRBJ2-7 | - | - | TRBV11-2 | CASRKEENSCEQYF | TGTGCCAGCAGGAAAGAGGAGAACTCCTGCGAGCAGTACTTC
TRBJ2-7 | - | - | TRBV10-3 | CAINVQEPNTYEQYF | TGTGCCATCAATGTACAGGAGCCTAATACTTACGAACAGTACTTC
TRBJ2-5 | - | TRBD1 | TRBV29-1 | CSVARTGQETQYF | TGCAGCGTTGCTAGGACAGGGCAAGAGACCCAGTACTTC
TRBJ1-1 | - | - | TRBV5-1 | CASNLAMGSSNTESFF | TGCGCCAGTAACTTGGCTATGGGCTCTAGTAACACTGAATCTTTCTTT
TRBJ2-2 | - | - | TRBV29-1 | CSVFLAGPGTGSCFF | -
TRBJ2-7 | once | - | TRBV20-1 | CDARSRGYDQYF | TGCGATGCTAGGAGCAGAGGCTACGATCAGTACTTC
TRBJ2-7 | - | TRBD2 | TRBV6-5 | CVSGYSRRERAKQYF | TGTGTCAGCGGTTACTCGAGGCGGGAGAGGGCCAAGCAGTACTTC
TRBJ2-3 | - | - | TRBV20-1 | CSSLAGPMITDTHYF | TGCAGTTCACTTGCCGGACCTATGATCACAGATACGCACTATTTT
TRBJ2-2 | few | - | TRBV6-6 | CASRWTGKGTGELFF | TGTGCCAGCAGATGGACGGGAAAGGGTACCGGGGAGCTGTTTTTT
TRBJ2-1 | - | - | TRBV28 | CASSFTPREVGSGEKFF | TGTGCCAGCAGTTTCACCCCTAGGGAGGTGGGGTCCGGTGAGAAGTTCTTC
TRBJ2-1 | - | - | TRBV29-1 | CSVAEGLSNQQFF | TGTAGCGTTGCGGAGGGCCTCAGCAATCAGCAGTTCTTC